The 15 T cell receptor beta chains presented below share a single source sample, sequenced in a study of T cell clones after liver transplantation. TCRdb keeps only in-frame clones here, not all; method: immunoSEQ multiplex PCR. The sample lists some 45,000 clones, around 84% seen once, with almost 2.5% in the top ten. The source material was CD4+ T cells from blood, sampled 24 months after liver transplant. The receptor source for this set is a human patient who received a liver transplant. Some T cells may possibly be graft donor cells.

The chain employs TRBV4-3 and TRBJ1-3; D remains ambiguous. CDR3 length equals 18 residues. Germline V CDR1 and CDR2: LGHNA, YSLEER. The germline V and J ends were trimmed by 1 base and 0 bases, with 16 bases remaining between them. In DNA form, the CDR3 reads TGCGCCAGCAGCCAAGTTCCCCCCCCCGGTAACTCTGGAAACACCATATATTTT. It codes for CASSQVPPPGNSGNTIYF.

The DNA for the CDR3 is TGTGCCAGCAGCTCGAGGTCAGAGAGAGACGCTAACTATGGCTACACCTTC. This sequence encodes CASSSRSERDANYGYTF. The J gene is TRBJ1-2, the V gene TRBV7-9, with no clear D. CDR1 SEHNR and CDR2 FQNEAQ come from the germline V gene (reference sequence). Trimming removed 4 bases from V and 0 bases from J, with 18 bases in between. This CDR3 is 17 amino acids long. The full variable domain, completed using reference TRBV7-9 and TRBJ1-2, is DTGVSQNPRHKITKRGQNVTFRCDPISEHNRLYWYRQTLGQGPEFLTYFQNEAQLEKSRLLSDRFSAERPKGSFSTLEIQRTEQGDSAMYLCASSSRSERDANYGYTFGSGTRLTVV.

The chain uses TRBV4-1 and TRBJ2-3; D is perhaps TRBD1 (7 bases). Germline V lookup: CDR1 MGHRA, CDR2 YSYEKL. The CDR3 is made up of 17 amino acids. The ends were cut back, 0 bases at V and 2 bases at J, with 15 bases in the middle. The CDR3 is CASSQDRQGLSTDTQYF. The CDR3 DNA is TGCGCCAGCAGCCAAGATCGACAGGGACTTTCCACAGATACGCAGTATTTT.

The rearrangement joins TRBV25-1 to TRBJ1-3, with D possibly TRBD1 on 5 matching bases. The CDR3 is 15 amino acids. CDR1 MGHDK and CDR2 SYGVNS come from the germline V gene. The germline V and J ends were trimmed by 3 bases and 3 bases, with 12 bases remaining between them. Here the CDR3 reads CASSDRTTGGNTIYF. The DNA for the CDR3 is TGTGCCAGCAGTGATAGGACAACGGGTGGAAACACCATATATTTT.

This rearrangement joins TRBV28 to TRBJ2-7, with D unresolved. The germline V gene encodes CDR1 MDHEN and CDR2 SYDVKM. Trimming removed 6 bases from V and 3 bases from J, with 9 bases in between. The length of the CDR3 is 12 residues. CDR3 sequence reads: CASSIRNYEQYF. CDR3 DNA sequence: TGTGCCAGCAGCATCCGTAACTACGAGCAGTACTTC.

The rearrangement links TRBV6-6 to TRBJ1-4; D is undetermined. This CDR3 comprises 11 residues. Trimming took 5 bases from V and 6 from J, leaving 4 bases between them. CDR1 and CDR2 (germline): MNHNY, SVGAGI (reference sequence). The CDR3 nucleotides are TGTGCCAGCAGTCCGGATGAAAAACTGTTTTTT. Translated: CASSPDEKLFF.

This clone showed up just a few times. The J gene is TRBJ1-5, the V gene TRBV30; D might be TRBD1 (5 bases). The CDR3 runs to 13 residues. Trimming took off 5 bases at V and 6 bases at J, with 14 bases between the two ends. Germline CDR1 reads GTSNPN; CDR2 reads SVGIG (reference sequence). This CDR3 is CAWSPSGPQPQHF. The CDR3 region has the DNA TGTGCCTGGTCTCCATCGGGGCCTCAGCCCCAGCATTTT.

CDR3 DNA sequence: TGTGCCAGCAGTCCGACTAGCGCCTCCTACGAGCAGTACTTC. As protein: CASSPTSASYEQYF. The J gene is TRBJ2-7, the V gene TRBV2, with 8 positions matching TRBD2. V dropped 5 bases and J dropped 0; count of bases not matched to a gene: 3. Germline values: CDR1 SNHLY, CDR2 FYNNEI. The CDR3 spans 14 residues.

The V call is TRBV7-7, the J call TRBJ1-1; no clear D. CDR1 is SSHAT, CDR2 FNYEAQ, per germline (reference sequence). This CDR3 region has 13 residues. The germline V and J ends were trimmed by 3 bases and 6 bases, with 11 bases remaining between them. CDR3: CASSLSMDSEAFF. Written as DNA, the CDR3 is TGTGCCAGCAGCTTGTCAATGGACTCTGAAGCTTTCTTT.

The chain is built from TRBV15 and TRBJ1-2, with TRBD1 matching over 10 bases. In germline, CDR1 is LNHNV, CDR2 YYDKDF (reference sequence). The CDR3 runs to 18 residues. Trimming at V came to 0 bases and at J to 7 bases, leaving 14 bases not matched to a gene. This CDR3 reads CATSRDHWARTGGAGYTF. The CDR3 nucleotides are TGTGCCACCAGCAGAGATCATTGGGCGAGGACAGGGGGTGCTGGCTACACCTTC.

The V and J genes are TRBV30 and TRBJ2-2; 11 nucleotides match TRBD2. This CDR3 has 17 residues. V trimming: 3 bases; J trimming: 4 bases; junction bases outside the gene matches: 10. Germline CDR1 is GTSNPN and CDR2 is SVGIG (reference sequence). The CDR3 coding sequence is TGTGCCTGGAGCTCTCCCCTAGCGGGAGGAAGCACCGGGGAGCTGTTTTTT. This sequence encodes CAWSSPLAGGSTGELFF.

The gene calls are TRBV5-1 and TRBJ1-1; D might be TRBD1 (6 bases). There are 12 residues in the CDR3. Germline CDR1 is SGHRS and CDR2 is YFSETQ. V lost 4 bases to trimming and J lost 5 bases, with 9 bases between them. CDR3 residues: CASSEGGTEAFF. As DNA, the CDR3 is TGCGCCAGCAGCGAGGGGGGGACTGAAGCTTTCTTT.

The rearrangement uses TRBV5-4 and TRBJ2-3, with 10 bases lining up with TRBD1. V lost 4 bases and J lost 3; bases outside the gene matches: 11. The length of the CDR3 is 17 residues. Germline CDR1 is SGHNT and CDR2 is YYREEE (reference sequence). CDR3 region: CASSPRGQGERTDTQYF. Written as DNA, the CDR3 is TGTGCCAGCAGCCCGCGAGGACAGGGGGAGCGTACAGATACGCAGTATTTT.

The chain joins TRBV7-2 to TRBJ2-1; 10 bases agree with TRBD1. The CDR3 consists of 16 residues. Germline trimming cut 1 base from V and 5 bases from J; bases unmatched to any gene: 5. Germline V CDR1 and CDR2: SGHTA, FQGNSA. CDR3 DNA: TGTGCCAGCAGCTTAGGGATCGGGACAGGGGACAATGAGCAGTTCTTC. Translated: CASSLGIGTGDNEQFF.

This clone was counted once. The CDR3 loop reads CASGLRYNNQPQHF. The DNA of the CDR3 is TGTGCCAGCGGACTCCGGTACAACAATCAGCCCCAGCATTTT. The chain couples TRBV27 to TRBJ1-5; D not resolved. V was shortened by 8 bases and J by 3 bases, with 14 bases between the two germline ends. The germline V gene encodes CDR1 MNHEY and CDR2 SMNVEV (reference sequence). CDR3 length equals 14 residues.